This T cell receptor (beta chain) was identified during a study of blood T cell repertoires in COVID-19. Study-level information: Sample material is recorded as cDNA or gDNA derived from T cells, B-cell-depleted T cells, or PBMCs.

In the original workflow: Reference gene primers were amplified, and this amplification served to estimate nucleated cell counts. TCRdb keeps only in-frame clones here, not all; method: immunoSEQ multiplex PCR. Clone size and the V and J calls come from that table; the DNA yielded D and trimming. The sample carries 200,000 to 250,000 clones, around 88% recorded once. Participants were placed into cohorts based on the clinical history they reported. Cohort 3 donors counted as recovered after two negative PCRs, clearance, or resolved symptoms. Trimming took 4 bases from V and 7 from J, leaving 10 bases between them. Looked up from germline, CDR1 is DFQATT and CDR2 is SNEGSKA (reference sequence). CDR3 length: 11 residues.

The V gene is TRBV20-1, the J gene TRBJ1-2; the D gene is possibly TRBD1 (5 bases). Sequenced material: PBMCs or T cells enriched from blood (not recorded which). The sequence was obtained from a woman between 45 and 65 years old who had recovered from COVID-19. In nucleotides, the CDR3 is TGCAGTGCTATTTTCCAGGGTGGCTACACCTTC. Amino acid sequence: CSAIFQGGYTF.